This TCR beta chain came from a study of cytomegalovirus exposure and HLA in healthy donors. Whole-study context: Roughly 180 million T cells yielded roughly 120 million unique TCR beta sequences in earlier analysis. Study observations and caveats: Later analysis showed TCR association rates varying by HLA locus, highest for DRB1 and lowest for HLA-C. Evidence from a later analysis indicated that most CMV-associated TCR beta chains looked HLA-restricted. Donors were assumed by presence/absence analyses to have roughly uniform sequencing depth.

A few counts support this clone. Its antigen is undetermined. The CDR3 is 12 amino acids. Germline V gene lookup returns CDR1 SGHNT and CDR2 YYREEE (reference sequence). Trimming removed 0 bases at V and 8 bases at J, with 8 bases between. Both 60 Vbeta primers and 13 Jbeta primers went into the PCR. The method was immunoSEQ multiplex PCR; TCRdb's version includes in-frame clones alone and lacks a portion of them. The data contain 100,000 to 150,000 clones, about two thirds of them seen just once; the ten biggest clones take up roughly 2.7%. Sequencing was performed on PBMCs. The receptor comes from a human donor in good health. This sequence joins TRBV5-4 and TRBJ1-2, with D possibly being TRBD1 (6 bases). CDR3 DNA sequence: TGTGCCAGCAGCTTGGCAGGGGAAGGCTACACCTTC. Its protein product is CASSLAGEGYTF.